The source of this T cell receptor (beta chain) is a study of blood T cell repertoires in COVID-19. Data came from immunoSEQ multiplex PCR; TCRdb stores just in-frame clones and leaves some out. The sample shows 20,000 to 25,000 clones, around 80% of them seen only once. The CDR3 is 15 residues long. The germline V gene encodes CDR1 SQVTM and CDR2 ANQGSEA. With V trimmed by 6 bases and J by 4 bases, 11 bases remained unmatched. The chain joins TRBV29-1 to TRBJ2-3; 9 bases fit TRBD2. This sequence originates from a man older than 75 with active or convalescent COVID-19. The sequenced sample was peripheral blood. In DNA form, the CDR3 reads TGCAGCGTCCCTTGGGTAGCGGGAGAAGCAGATACGCAGTATTTT. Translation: CSVPWVAGEADTQYF.